This TCR beta chain was observed in a study of blood T cell repertoires in COVID-19. Study-level background: In each case, the material was cDNA or gDNA derived from T cells, B-cell-depleted T cells, or PBMCs.

The CDR3 has 11 residues. The V end lost 3 bases, the J end lost 8 bases, and 7 bases lay between the germline ends. CDR1 is WSHSY, CDR2 SAAADI, per germline. Clones were read by immunoSEQ multiplex PCR, and TCRdb kept only the in-frame ones, dropping some. Of some 150,000 clones detected, 75% to 90% appear once; the ten largest clones hold 4.5% to 5.5%. This sequence originates from a human donor in a cohort sampled during active COVID-19. The chain employs TRBV10-2 and TRBJ2-5; no firm D call. Material: peripheral blood. The CDR3 DNA is TGCGCCAGCAGTGATGCGGCCACCCAGTACTTC. Translated: CASSDAATQYF.